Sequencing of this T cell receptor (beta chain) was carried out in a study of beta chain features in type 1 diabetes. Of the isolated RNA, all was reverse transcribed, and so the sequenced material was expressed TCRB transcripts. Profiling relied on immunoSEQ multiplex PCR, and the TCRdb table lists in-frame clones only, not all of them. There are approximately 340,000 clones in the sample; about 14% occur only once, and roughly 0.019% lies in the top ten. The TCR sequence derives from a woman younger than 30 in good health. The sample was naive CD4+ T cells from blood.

The CDR3 DNA is TGTGCCAGCACCCGAACTAGCGGGAGGTATCATGAGCAGTTCTTC. It is translated as CASTRTSGRYHEQFF. The chain employs TRBV6-5 and TRBJ2-1; 12 bases line up with TRBD2. Per germline, CDR1 MNHEY and CDR2 SVGAGI. The CDR3 spans 15 residues. The ends lost 7 bases at V and 8 bases at J; junction bases unmatched: 9.